The TCR beta chain under discussion was sequenced for a study of beta chain features in type 1 diabetes. Study conclusions and caveats: Any HLA type influence on TCRB rearrangement was left unresolved here. For Type 1 diabetes patients, all four CD4+ subsets carried TCRB CDR3s that were moderately but significantly shorter. cDNA-based reads could over-represent cells with high TCR expression.

In regard to this clone: Antigen specificity is unknown.

One heparinised blood draw averaging around 100 mL was given by each donor. Sorting with CD45RO/CCR7/CD25/CD127/CD95/CD27 yielded naive, central memory, regulatory and stem-like memory CD4+ cells. V was clipped by 0 bases and J by 7 bases, with 9 bases between them. Germline V gene lookup returns CDR1 GTSNPN and CDR2 SVGIG (reference sequence). CDR3 length equals 13 residues. Since all of the isolated RNA was reverse transcribed, expressed TCRB transcripts were what got sequenced. Assay: immunoSEQ multiplex PCR; the TCRdb copy retains only in-frame clones and omits some. This table has a few hundred thousand clones, approximately 15% appearing once.

The rearrangement joins TRBV30 to TRBJ1-4, with D perhaps TRBD1 (5 bases). Material: naive CD4+ T cells from blood. This clonotype originated in a young man with type 1 diabetes. The CDR3 bases are TGTGCCTGGAGTGTCGGCAGGGTTGAAAAACTGTTTTTT. Translated, it gives CAWSVGRVEKLFF. Drawing the rest from reference TRBV30 and TRBJ1-4, the complete variable domain is SQTIHQWPATLVQPVGSPLSLECTVEGTSNPNLYWYRQAAGRGLQLLFYSVGIGQISSEVPQNLSASRPQDRQFILSSKKLLLSDSGFYLCAWSVGRVEKLFFGSGTQLSVL.